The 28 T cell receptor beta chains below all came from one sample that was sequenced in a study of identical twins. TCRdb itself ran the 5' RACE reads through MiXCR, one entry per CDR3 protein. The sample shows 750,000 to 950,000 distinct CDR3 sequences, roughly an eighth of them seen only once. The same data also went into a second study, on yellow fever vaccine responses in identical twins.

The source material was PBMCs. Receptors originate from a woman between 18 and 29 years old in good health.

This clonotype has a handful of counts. The CDR3 is CASSSMDGTEAEAFF. CDR3 nucleotide sequence: TGTGCCAGCAGTTCCATGGACGGGACGGAGGCTGAAGCTTTCTTT. This sequence joins TRBV6-5 and TRBJ1-1; D may be TRBD1 (5 bases). This CDR3 has 15 amino acids. Trimming stripped 4 bases from V and 6 bases from J, with 18 bases between. Germline CDR1 is MNHEY and CDR2 is SVGAGI.

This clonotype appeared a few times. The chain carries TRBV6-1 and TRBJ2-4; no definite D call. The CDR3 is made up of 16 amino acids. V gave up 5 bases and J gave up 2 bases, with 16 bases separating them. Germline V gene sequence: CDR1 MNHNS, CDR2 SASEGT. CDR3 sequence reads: CASSLGPHWTKNIQYF. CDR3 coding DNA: TGTGCCAGCAGTCTTGGACCGCATTGGACCAAAAACATTCAGTACTTC.

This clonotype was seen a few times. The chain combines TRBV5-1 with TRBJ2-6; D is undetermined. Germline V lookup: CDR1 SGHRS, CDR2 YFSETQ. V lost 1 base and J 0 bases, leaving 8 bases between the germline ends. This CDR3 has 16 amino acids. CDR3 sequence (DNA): TGCGCCAGCAGCTTGTTCAGTTACTCTGGGGCCAACGTCCTGACTTTC. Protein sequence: CASSLFSYSGANVLTF. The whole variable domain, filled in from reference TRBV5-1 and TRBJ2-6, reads KAGVTQTPRYLIKTRGQQVTLSCSPISGHRSVSWYQQTPGQGLQFLFEYFSETQRNKGNFPGRFSGRQFSNSRSEMNVSTLELGDSALYLCASSLFSYSGANVLTFGAGSRLTVL.

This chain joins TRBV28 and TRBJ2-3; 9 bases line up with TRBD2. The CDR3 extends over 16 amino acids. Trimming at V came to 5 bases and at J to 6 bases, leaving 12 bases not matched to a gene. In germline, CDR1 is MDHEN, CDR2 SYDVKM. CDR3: CASSPVSGSRGDTQYF. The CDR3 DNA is TGTGCCAGCAGTCCGGTTAGCGGGAGTCGTGGGGATACGCAGTATTTT.

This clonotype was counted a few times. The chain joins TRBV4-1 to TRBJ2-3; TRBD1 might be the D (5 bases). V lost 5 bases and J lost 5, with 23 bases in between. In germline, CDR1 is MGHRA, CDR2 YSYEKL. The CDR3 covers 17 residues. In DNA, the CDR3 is TGCGCCAGCAGCATTGGGCCGCAGGGTTCCCTGAGAGATACGCAGTATTTT. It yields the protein CASSIGPQGSLRDTQYF.

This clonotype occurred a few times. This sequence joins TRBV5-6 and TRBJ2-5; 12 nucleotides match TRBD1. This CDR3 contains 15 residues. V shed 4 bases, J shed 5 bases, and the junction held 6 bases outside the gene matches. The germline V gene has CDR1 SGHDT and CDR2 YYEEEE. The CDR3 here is CASSQGQGAEETQYF. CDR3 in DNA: TGTGCCAGCAGCCAGGGACAGGGGGCCGAGGAGACCCAGTACTTC.

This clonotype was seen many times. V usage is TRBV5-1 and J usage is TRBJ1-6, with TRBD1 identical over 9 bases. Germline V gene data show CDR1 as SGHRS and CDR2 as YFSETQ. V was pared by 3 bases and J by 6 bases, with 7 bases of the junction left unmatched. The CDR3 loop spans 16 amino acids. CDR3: CASSYTGGESNSPLHF. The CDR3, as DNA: TGCGCCAGCAGCTATACAGGGGGCGAAAGTAATTCACCCCTCCACTTT.

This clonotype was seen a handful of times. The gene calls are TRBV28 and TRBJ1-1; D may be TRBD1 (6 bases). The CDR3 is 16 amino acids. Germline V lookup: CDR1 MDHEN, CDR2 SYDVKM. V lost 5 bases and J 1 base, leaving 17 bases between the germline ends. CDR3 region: CASSRHAGTQNTEAFF. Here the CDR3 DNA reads TGTGCCAGCAGTCGGCACGCCGGGACACAGAACACTGAAGCTTTCTTT.

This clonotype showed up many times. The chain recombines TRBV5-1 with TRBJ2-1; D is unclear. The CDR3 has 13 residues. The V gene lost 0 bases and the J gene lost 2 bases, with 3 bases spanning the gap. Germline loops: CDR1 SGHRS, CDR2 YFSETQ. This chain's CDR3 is CASSLGPYNEQFF. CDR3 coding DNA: TGCGCCAGCAGCTTGGGCCCCTACAATGAGCAGTTCTTC.

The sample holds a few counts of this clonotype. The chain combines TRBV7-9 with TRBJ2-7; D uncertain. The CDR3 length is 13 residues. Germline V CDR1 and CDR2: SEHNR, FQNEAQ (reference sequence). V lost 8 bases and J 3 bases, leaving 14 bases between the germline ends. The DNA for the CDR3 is TGTGCCAGCGGCTCGAATGCTATCTACGAGCAGTACGTC. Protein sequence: CASGSNAIYEQYV.

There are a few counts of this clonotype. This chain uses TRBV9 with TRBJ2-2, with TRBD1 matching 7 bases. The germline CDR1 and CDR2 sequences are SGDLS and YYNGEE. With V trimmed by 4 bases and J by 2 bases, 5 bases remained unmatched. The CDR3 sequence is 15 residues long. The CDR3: CASSFHRGNTGELFF. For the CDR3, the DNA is TGTGCCAGCAGCTTCCACAGGGGCAACACCGGGGAGCTGTTTTTT.

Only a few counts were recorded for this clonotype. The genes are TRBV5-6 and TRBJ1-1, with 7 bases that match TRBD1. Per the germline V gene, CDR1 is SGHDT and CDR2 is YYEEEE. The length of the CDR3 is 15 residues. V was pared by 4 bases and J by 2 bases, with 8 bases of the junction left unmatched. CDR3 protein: CASSGLTGFNTEAFF. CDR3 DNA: TGTGCCAGCAGCGGATTGACAGGGTTCAACACTGAAGCTTTCTTT. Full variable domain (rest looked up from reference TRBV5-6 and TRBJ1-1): DAGVTQSPTHLIKTRGQQVTLRCSPKSGHDTVSWYQQALGQGPQFIFQYYEEEERQRGNFPDRFSGHQFPNYSSELNVNALLLGDSALYLCASSGLTGFNTEAFFGQGTRLTVV.

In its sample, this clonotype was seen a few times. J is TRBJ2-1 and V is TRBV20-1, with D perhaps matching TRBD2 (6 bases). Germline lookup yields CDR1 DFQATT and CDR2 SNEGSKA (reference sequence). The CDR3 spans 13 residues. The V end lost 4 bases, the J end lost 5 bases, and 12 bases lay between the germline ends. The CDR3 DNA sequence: TGCAGTGCTATCCGGGGACTCAACAATGAGCAGTTCTTC. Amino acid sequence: CSAIRGLNNEQFF.

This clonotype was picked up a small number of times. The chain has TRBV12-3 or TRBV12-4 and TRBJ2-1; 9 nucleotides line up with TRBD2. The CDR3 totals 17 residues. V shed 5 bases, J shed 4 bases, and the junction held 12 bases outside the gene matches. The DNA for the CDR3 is TGTGCCAGCAGTGTTCTAGCGGGACTCCCTCAGTACAATGAGCAGTTCTTC. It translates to CASSVLAGLPQYNEQFF.

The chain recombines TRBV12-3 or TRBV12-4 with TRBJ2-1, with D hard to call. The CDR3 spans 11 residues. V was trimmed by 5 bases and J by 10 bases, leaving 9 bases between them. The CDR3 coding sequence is TGTGCCAGCAGTCCCTCCTTAGAGCAGTTCTTC. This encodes CASSPSLEQFF.

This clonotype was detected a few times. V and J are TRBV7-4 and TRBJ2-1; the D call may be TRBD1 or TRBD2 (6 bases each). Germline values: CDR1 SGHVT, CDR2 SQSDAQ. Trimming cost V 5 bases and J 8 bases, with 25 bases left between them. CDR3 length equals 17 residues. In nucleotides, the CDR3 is TGTGCCAGCAGCCCCTTTGCTGGGGGGACATCTATAGATGAGCAGTTCTTC. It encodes CASSPFAGGTSIDEQFF.

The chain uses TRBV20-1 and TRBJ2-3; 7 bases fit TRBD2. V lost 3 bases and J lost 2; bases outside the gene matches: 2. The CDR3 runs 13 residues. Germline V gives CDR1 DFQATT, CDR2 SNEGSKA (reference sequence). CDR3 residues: CSASGRNTDTQYF. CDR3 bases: TGCAGTGCTAGCGGGAGGAACACAGATACGCAGTATTTT.

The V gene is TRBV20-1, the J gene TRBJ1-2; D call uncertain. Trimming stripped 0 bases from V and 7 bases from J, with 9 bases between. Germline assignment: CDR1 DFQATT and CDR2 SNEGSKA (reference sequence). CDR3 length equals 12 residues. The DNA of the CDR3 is TGCAGTGCTAGAGACTCCTTGTCTGGCTACACCTTC. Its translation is CSARDSLSGYTF.

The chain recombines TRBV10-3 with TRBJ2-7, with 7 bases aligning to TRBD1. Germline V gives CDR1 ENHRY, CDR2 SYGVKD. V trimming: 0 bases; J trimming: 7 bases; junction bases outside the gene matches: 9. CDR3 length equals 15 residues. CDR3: CAISESVDRAREQYF. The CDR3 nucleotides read TGTGCCATCAGTGAGTCCGTAGACAGGGCTCGAGAGCAGTACTTC.

The CDR3 DNA sequence: TGTGCCAGCAGGTCGCCGGGGGGGCCTGGTACGCAGTATTTT. Protein sequence: CASRSPGGPGTQYF. The V gene is TRBV6-2 or TRBV6-3, the J gene TRBJ2-3; 8 bases are shared with TRBD2. CDR1 MNHEY and CDR2 SVGEGT come from the germline V gene. With 6 bases clipped from V and 8 bases from J, the junction kept 10 bases outside the gene matches. The CDR3 contains 14 residues.

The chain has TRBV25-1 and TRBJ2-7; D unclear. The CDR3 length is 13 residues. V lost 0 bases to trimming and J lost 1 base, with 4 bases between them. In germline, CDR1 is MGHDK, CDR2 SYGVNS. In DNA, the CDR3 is TGTGCCAGCAGTGAATATAGTTCCTACGAGCAGTACTTC. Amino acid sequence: CASSEYSSYEQYF.

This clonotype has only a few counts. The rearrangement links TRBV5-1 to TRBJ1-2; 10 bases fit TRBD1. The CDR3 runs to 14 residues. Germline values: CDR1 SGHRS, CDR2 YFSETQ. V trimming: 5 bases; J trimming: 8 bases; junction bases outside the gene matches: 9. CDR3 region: CASSQTTGGVGYTF. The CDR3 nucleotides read TGCGCCAGCAGTCAAACGACAGGGGGCGTAGGCTACACCTTC.

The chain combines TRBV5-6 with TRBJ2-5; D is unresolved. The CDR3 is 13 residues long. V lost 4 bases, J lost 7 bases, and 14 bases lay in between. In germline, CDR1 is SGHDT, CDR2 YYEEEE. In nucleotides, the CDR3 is TGTGCCAGCAGCCCCGGCATGGTGTTGACCCAGTACTTC. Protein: CASSPGMVLTQYF.

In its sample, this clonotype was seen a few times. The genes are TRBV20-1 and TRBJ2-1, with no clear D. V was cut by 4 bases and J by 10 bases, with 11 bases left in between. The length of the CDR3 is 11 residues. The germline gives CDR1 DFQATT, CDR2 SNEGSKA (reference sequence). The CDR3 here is CSATHLSEQFF. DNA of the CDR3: TGCAGTGCTACTCACTTGTCCGAGCAGTTCTTC.

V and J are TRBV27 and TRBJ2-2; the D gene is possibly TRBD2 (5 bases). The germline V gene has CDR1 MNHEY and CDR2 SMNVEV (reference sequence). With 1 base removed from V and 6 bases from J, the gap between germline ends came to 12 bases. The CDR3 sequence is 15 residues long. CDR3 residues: CASSLYGVPAGELFF. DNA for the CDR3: TGTGCCAGCAGTTTATACGGGGTACCTGCCGGGGAGCTGTTTTTT.

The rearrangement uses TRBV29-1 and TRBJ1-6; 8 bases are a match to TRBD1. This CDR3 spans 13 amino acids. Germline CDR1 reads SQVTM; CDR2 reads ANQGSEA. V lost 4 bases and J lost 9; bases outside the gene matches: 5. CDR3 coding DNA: TGCAGCGTTGCGACAGGGGTTGGTTCACCCCTCCACTTT. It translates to CSVATGVGSPLHF.

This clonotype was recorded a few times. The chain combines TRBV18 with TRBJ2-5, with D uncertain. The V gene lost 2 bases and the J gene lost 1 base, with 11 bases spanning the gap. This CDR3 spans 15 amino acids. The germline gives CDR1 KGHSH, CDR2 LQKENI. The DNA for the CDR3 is TGTGCCAGCTCACCAACCGGTTTGCCCCAAGAGACCCAGTACTTC. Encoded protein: CASSPTGLPQETQYF.

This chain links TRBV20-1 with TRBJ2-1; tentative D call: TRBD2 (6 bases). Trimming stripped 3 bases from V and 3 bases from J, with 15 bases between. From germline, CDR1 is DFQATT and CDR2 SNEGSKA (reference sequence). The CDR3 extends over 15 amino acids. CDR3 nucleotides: TGCAGTGCTAGGGCGGGACCCCCTCACTACAATGAGCAGTTCTTC. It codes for CSARAGPPHYNEQFF.